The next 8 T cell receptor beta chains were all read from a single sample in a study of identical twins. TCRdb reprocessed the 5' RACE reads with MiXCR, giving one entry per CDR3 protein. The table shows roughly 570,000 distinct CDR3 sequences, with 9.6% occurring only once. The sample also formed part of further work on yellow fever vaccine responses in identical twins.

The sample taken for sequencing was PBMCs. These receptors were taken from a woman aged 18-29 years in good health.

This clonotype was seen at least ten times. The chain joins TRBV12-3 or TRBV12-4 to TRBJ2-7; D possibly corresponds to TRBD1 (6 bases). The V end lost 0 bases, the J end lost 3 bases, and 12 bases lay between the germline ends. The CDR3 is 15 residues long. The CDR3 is CASSLARGGVYEQYF. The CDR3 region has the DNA TGTGCCAGCAGTTTAGCCAGGGGTGGGGTCTACGAGCAGTACTTC.

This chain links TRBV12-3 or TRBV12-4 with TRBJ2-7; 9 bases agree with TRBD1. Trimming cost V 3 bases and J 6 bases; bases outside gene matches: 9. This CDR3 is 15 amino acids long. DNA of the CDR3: TGTGCCAGCAGTTTCGCCGGACAGGGGAAGGTCGAGCAGTACTTC. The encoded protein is CASSFAGQGKVEQYF.

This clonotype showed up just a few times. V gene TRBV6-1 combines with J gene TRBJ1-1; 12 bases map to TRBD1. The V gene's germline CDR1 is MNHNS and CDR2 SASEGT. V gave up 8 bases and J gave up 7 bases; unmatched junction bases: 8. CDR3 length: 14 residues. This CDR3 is CASWDRGRGIEAFF. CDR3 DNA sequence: TGTGCCAGCTGGGACAGGGGGCGGGGGATTGAAGCTTTCTTT.

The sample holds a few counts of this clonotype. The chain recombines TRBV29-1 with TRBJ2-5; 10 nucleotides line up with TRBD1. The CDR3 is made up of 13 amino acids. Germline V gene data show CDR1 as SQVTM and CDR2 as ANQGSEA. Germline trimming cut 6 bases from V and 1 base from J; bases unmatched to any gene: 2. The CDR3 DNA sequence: TGCAGCGTCGGGACAGGGGTCCAAGAGACCCAGTACTTC. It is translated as CSVGTGVQETQYF.

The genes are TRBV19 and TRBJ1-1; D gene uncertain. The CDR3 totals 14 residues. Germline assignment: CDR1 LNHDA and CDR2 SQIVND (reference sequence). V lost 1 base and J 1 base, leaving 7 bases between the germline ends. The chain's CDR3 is CASSIGPRNTEAFF. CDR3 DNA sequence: TGTGCCAGTAGTATAGGTCCCAGGAACACTGAAGCTTTCTTT.

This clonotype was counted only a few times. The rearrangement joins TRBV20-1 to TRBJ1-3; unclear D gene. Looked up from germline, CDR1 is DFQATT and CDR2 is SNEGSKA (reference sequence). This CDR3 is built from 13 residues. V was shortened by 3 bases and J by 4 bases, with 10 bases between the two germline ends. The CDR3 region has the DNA TGCAGTGCTAGTAGGAGGTCCGGAAACACCATATATTTT. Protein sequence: CSASRRSGNTIYF.

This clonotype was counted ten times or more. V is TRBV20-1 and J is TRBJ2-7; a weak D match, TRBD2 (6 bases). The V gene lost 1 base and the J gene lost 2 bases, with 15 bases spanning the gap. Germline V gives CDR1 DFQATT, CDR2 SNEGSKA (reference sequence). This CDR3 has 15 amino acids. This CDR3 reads CSARAAGGPTYEQYF. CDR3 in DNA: TGCAGTGCTAGAGCTGCCGGGGGACCTACCTACGAGCAGTACTTC.

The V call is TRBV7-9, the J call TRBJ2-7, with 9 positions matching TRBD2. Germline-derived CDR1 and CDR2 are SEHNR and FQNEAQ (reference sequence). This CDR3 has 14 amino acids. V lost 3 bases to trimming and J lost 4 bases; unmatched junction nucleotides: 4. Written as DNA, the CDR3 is TGTGCCAGCAGCTTGCCGGGACTAGCTTACGAGCAGTACTTC. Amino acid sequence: CASSLPGLAYEQYF.